Detailed here is one TCR beta chain. CDR1 is MRHNA, CDR2 SNTAGT, per germline. Trimming stripped 4 bases from V and 10 bases from J, with 14 bases between. The CDR3 totals 13 residues. This entry belongs to a study of blood T cells in healthy people across ages. Per individual sample, total RNA of at least 6 micrograms was extracted. The use of a sample-barcoded 5' primer and a J-beta primer mix characterized a second PCR of about 6 to 11 cycles. Via MiXCR, TCRdb re-called the 5' RACE reads, giving one row per CDR3 protein. The sample contains roughly 680,000 distinct CDR3 sequences, over 45% of which appear only once.

The genes are TRBV6-4 and TRBJ2-1, with a possible D match to TRBD1 (5 bases). The TCR sequence derives from an older woman in good health. Sample: blood. The CDR3 protein is CASSVAQGYEQFF. CDR3 nucleotides: TGTGCCAGCAGTGTTGCCCAGGGTTACGAGCAGTTCTTC.